This T cell receptor beta chain was obtained from a study of blood T cell repertoires in COVID-19. The V gene's germline CDR1 is SNHLY and CDR2 FYNNEI. With 4 bases removed from V and 2 bases from J, the gap between germline ends came to 11 bases. The CDR3 is made up of 14 amino acids. Using immunoSEQ multiplex PCR, the repertoire was profiled, and TCRdb retains in-frame clones only, with some absent. The top ten clones hold under 6.5% of a sample with tens of thousands of clones, about 86% of them seen once. The chain couples TRBV2 to TRBJ1-2, with TRBD1 as a possible D gene (5 bases). What was sequenced was peripheral blood. This TCR derives from a woman in her sixties or seventies with COVID-19, enrolled during active disease. CDR3 region: CASSVPGGNYGYTF. The CDR3 DNA sequence: TGTGCCAGCAGTGTGCCTGGGGGGAACTATGGCTACACCTTC.